Below, 22 T cell receptor delta chains from the same sample are listed, as sequenced in a study of γδ T cells in repeated Plasmodium falciparum infection. TCRdb called clones from the multiplex PCR reads again using CATT. This sample yields 50,000 to 60,000 delta-chain clones, of which roughly 1.9% are seen a single time; about 23% belongs to the top ten. Gammadelta T cells were flow-sorted from PBMC into Vgamma9/Vdelta2+ and Vdelta2-negative populations for bulk analysis. The sequencing sample was made of gamma-delta T cells from blood. Every receptor here comes from a pool of human donors (malaria-infected and uninfected, not separated).

By sample fraction, this clone is medium-sized. This CDR3 is CACDTVGVLGDKDKLIF. CDR3 DNA sequence: TGTGCCTGTGACACCGTCGGAGTACTGGGGGATAAGGATAAACTCATCTTT. This sequence joins TRDV2 and TRDJ1, with 11 nucleotides matching TRDD3. The CDR3 is 17 residues long. Germline loops: CDR1 GEAIGNYY, CDR2 EKD. The ends lost 0 bases at V and 5 bases at J; junction bases unmatched: 10.

This clone was detected a few times. TCRdb's protein for this DNA is that of a much larger clone and differs from the translation at residue 3, likely a read error; the protein shown is the DNA translation. The chain combines TRDV1 with TRDJ1; the match to TRDD3 covers 9 bases. The J gene, missing from TCRdb, was assigned here through DNA to germline matching. The CDR3 is made up of 23 amino acids. Germline CDR1 is TSWWSYY and CDR2 is QGS. CDR3 protein: CAHGEQVFLSFPLGDRCTDKLIF. CDR3 DNA sequence: TGTGCTCATGGGGAACAAGTTTTCCTTTCATTTCCACTGGGGGACCGTTGCACCGATAAACTCATCTTT.

In this sample, this clone turned up many times. A read error is possible here, since a much larger clone lies one base away. The sample carries other DNA sequences with the same CDR3. This chain links TRDV3 with TRDJ4; 9 positions agree with TRDD3. The CDR3 covers 18 residues. Germline V CDR1 and CDR2: TVYSNPD, GDNSRS (reference sequence). CDR3 coding DNA: TGTGCCTGCACCACCTTCCCAGGTACTGGGGGAGGGCCCAGACCACTGATCTTT. Its protein is CACTTFPGTGGGPRPLIF.

About this clone itself: A far larger clone differs by one base, so this is likely a read error. The sample carries other DNA sequences with the same CDR3. The chain combines TRDV1 with TRDJ2, with D unclear. The J gene comes from matching the DNA to germline here; TCRdb lacks it. Germline V lookup: CDR1 TSWWSYY, CDR2 QGS. There are 17 residues in the CDR3. V lost 0 bases, J lost 10 bases, and 21 bases lay in between. CDR3 nucleotides: TGTGCTCTTGGGGAACTTTATAGAACCGATTACCGAAAACAACTCTTCTTT. Translated, it gives CALGELYRTDYRKQLFF.

A few counts support this clone. Translating this DNA gives a protein that differs at residue 22 from the TCRdb one, which belongs to a much larger clone; a read error is likely, and the protein shown is this translation. The rearrangement links TRDV1 to TRDJ2; maybe TRDD2 (7 bases). No J gene is reported in TCRdb; it was inferred here by comparing the DNA with germline. This CDR3 comprises 31 residues. The ends were cut back, 1 base at V and 3 bases at J, with 57 bases in the middle. Germline CDR1 TSWWSYY, CDR2 QGS. CDR3 sequence: CALGEPGPLFPTIGKAVNILGNPGVTAQLFF. CDR3 nucleotide sequence: TGTGCTCTTGGGGAACCAGGTCCCCTTTTTCCTACGATAGGAAAGGCGGTTAATATTCTGGGGAACCCGGGGGTGACAGCACAACTCTTCTTT.

As for this clone: This DNA's translation differs at residue 12 from TCRdb's protein, which comes from a much larger clone; a read error is likely, and the protein shown is translated from the DNA. This sequence joins TRDV3 and TRDJ1; TRDD3 matches at 8 bases. Germline V gene data show CDR1 as TVYSNPD and CDR2 as GDNSRS (reference sequence). The CDR3 runs 16 residues. DNA of the CDR3: TGTGCCTTTGATTACTGGGGGCCAGCGTACACCGCTAAACTCATCTTT. Translated: CAFDYWGPAYTAKLIF. The whole variable domain, remainder taken from reference TRDV3 and TRDJ1, is CDKVTQSSPDQTVASGSEVVLLCTYDTVYSNPDLFWYRIRPDYSFQFVFYGDNSRSEGADFTQGRFSVKHILTQKAFHLVISPVRTEDSATYYCAFDYWGPAYTAKLIFGKGTRVTVEP.

This clone was detected many times. The TCRdb protein comes from a much larger clone and disagrees with this DNA's translation at residue 14, likely due to a read error; the protein given here is derived from the DNA. V gene TRDV3 combines with J gene TRDJ1; 7 bases map to TRDD3. The J gene, missing from TCRdb, was assigned here through DNA to germline matching. J lost 1 base, V lost 1 base, and 24 bases had no gene match. The CDR3 has 20 amino acids. The germline V gene encodes CDR1 TVYSNPD and CDR2 GDNSRS (reference sequence). The CDR3 nucleotides are TGTGCCTTTATATCTTCCGCTACAGTCTGGGGGGCCAGGAGCACCGATAAACTCATCTTT. Its translation: CAFISSATVWGARSTDKLIF.

As regards this clone: TCRdb lists the protein of a much larger clone for this DNA, which differs at residue 5, so this is likely a read error; the protein given here is translated from the DNA itself. The chain combines TRDV2 with TRDJ1; no definite D call. The J gene, missing from TCRdb, was assigned here through DNA to germline matching. Looked up from germline, CDR1 is GEAIGNYY and CDR2 is EKD. V dropped 6 bases and J dropped 2 bases, with 12 bases sitting between them. This CDR3 has 13 amino acids. The CDR3 spells CACWWIGTDKLIF. The CDR3 nucleotides are TGTGCCTGTTGGTGGATTGGGACCGATAAACTCATCTTT.

On this clone: This DNA's translation and the protein TCRdb lists, from a much larger clone, do not match at residue 11, likely due to a read error; the protein shown is translated from the DNA. The CDR3: CALGEPHFSLVWGMRRRYTDKLIF. The CDR3 region has the DNA TGTGCTCTTGGGGAACCCCATTTTTCCCTGGTCTGGGGGATGAGGAGGAGGTACACCGATAAACTCATCTTT. V gene TRDV1 combines with J gene TRDJ1; 9 bases align to TRDD3. TCRdb carries no J gene annotation; the J gene was assigned here by matching the DNA with germline. Trimming removed 1 base from V and 0 bases from J; junction bases left unmatched: 27. The germline gives CDR1 TSWWSYY, CDR2 QGS. This CDR3 is built from 24 residues.

This clone has only a few counts. A far larger clone is only one base removed, so a read error is likely. This same CDR3 is encoded by further DNA sequences in the sample. The V segment is TRDV2, and no J call was made; TRDD3 was called by the table and not checked on the DNA. This CDR3 has 14 amino acids. CDR1 is GEAIGNYY and CDR2 is EKD in the germline V gene. In DNA, the CDR3 is TGTGCCTGTGACACCCTGGGGACCACCGATAAGCTCATCTTT. As protein: CACDTLGTTDKLIF.

Comments on this clone: The protein that TCRdb holds for this DNA derives from a much larger clone and differs from the translated DNA at residue 5, which likely indicates a read error; the protein shown here is translated from the DNA. J is TRDJ1 and V is TRDV1, with 12 bases that match TRDD3. TCRdb offers no J gene call, so here the DNA was matched to germline to obtain one. The germline gives CDR1 TSWWSYY, CDR2 QGS. This CDR3 comprises 24 residues. The V segment lost 4 bases and the J segment 0 bases; nucleotides outside the gene matches: 27. Here the CDR3 DNA reads TGTGCTCTTGGGGGACTCCGCGAGGGGTTCTGGGGGATACGCTTACCCCACTACACCGATAAACTCATCTTT. This codes for CALGGLREGFWGIRLPHYTDKLIF.

This chain joins TRDV3 and TRDJ1; D uncertain. No J segment appears in TCRdb, so it was assigned here by matching the sequence to germline. Germline V CDR1 and CDR2: TVYSNPD, GDNSRS (reference sequence). The germline V and J ends were trimmed by 4 bases and 5 bases, with 29 bases remaining between them. The length of the CDR3 is 17 residues. This CDR3 reads CASRKNRLSLSGDKLIF. The CDR3 DNA sequence: TGTGCCTCCCGGAAAAATCGCCTCAGCCTTAGTGGGGATAAACTCATCTTT.

This clone was seen at least ten times. The amino acid sequence in TCRdb belongs to a much larger clone and departs from this DNA's translation at residue 9, likely a sequencing read error; the sequence shown is translated from the DNA. The rearrangement uses TRDV3 and TRDJ1, with a weak D call TRDD2 (6 bases). Germline CDR1 TVYSNPD, CDR2 GDNSRS (reference sequence). Trimming took 3 bases from V and 0 from J, leaving 29 bases between them. The length of the CDR3 is 19 residues. CDR3 protein: CAFADLPTPYYPYTDKLIF. The CDR3 bases are TGTGCCTTCGCAGACCTTCCCACCCCGTACTACCCTTACACCGATAAACTCATCTTT.

In this sample, this clone turned up a few times. The protein recorded in TCRdb matches a much larger clone and deviates from this DNA's translation at residue 5, suggesting a read error; the protein here is obtained by translating the DNA. V gene TRDV2 combines with J gene TRDJ1; D gene ambiguous. The J gene comes from matching the DNA to germline here; TCRdb lacks it. This CDR3 has 13 amino acids. Germline CDR1 reads GEAIGNYY; CDR2 reads EKD. The V and J ends lost 3 bases and 0 bases respectively, with 7 bases between them. The CDR3 nucleotides are TGTGCCTGTGACCTCATGAACACCGATAAACTCATCTTT. Residues: CACDLMNTDKLIF.

This clone was counted many times. The TCRdb record carries a much larger clone's protein, which differs from this DNA's translation at residue 20; a read error is the likely cause, and the protein listed here is the DNA translation. V usage is TRDV1 and J usage is TRDJ1; D possibly corresponds to TRDD2 (9 bases). Germline CDR1 reads TSWWSYY; CDR2 reads QGS. This CDR3 region has 21 residues. CDR3 nucleotide sequence: TGTGCTCTTGGGGAACTCCTTCCTACATGGGGGATCCACGCGTACACCGATAAACTCACCTTT. Amino acid sequence: CALGELLPTWGIHAYTDKLTF.

In this sample, this clone turned up a few times. The protein TCRdb lists belongs to a much larger clone and differs from this DNA's translation at residue 5, which points to a read error; the protein shown is made from the DNA. V usage is TRDV3 and J usage is TRDJ1; tentatively, D is TRDD1 or TRDD3 (5 bases each). The J gene, missing from TCRdb, was assigned here through DNA to germline matching. The germline V and J ends were trimmed by 3 bases and 3 bases, with 20 bases remaining between them. The CDR3 extends over 15 amino acids. Germline V CDR1 and CDR2: TVYSNPD, GDNSRS (reference sequence). CDR3 region: CAFPVRRIVADKLIF. The CDR3 nucleotides read TGTGCCTTCCCGGTCCGGCGGATAGTCGCCGATAAACTCATCTTT.

This clone was recorded at least ten times. The CDR3 is CALGEGLGRYWGTVYTDKLIF. In DNA form, the CDR3 reads TGTGCTCTTGGGGAGGGCTTAGGGCGCTACTGGGGGACGGTGTACACCGATAAACTCATCTTT. The rearrangement joins TRDV1 to TRDJ1, with 9 bases matching TRDD3. Germline CDR1 is TSWWSYY and CDR2 is QGS. The V segment lost 3 bases and the J segment 0 bases; nucleotides outside the gene matches: 20. The CDR3 extends over 21 amino acids.

This clone was observed at least ten times. A far larger clone is one base from this, pointing to a likely read error. Different DNA sequences within this sample yield the same CDR3. The V gene is TRDV1, the J gene TRDJ1, with D maybe TRDD2 (7 bases). This CDR3 contains 21 residues. The V gene lost 9 bases and the J gene lost 0 bases, with 35 bases spanning the gap. Germline CDR1 reads TSWWSYY; CDR2 reads QGS. The CDR3 spells CALGRLLPLLGIPMYTDKLIF. In DNA, the CDR3 is TGTGCTCTCGGGCGTCTCCTTCCTTTATTGGGGATCCCCATGTACACCGATAAACTCATCTTT.

To note about this clone: This is likely an artifact of a read error, given a far larger clone one base away. Other DNA variants within this sample encode the same CDR3. The CDR3 is CALGEKVPYFLLGPSGDKLIF. The CDR3, as DNA: TGTGCTCTTGGGGAAAAAGTCCCCTACTTCCTTCTTGGACCCTCGGGTGATAAACTCATCTTT. The rearrangement links TRDV1 to TRDJ1; tentatively, D is TRDD2 (6 bases). The ends were cut back, 2 bases at V and 5 bases at J, with 33 bases in the middle. CDR1 is TSWWSYY, CDR2 QGS, per germline. This CDR3 spans 21 amino acids.

About this clone itself: The mismatch at residue 12 between this DNA's translation and the TCRdb protein of a much larger clone likely reflects a read error; the protein shown is translated from the DNA. V gene TRDV1 combines with J gene TRDJ1, with TRDD3 matching over 8 bases. The J gene was missing in TCRdb and was found by matching the end of the DNA to germline. This CDR3 contains 20 residues. The germline V gene has CDR1 TSWWSYY and CDR2 QGS. V trimming: 4 bases; J trimming: 0 bases; junction bases outside the gene matches: 19. The CDR3 reads CALGGGFPYWGVTYTDKLIF. DNA for the CDR3: TGTGCTCTTGGGGGCGGCTTCCCGTACTGGGGGGTGACGTACACCGATAAACTCATCTTT.

The sample holds many counts of this clone. A much larger clone differs by one base, so this may be a read error. The same CDR3 also results from other DNA sequences found in this sample. In DNA form, the CDR3 reads TGTGCCCTTGGGGAACCCCATCACCTTCCTACAAGTACTGGTCGAAAATACACCGATAAACTCATCTTT. This gives the protein CALGEPHHLPTSTGRKYTDKLIF. This chain uses TRDV1 with TRDJ1; 9 bases align to TRDD2. Germline assignment: CDR1 TSWWSYY and CDR2 QGS. The CDR3 length is 23 residues.

Concerning this clone itself: This probably arose from a read error, given a far larger clone one base away. The sample has other DNA sequences that encode this CDR3 too. The chain uses TRAV38-2/DV8 and TRDJ1; the match to TRDD3 covers 12 bases. The J gene, absent from TCRdb, was called here by matching the DNA to germline. Germline values: CDR1 TSESDYY, CDR2 QEAYKQQN. This CDR3 is 24 amino acids long. CDR3 in amino acids: CAYRSARRWDPLLGDTWSADKLIF. Here the CDR3 DNA reads TGTGCTTATAGGAGCGCGAGACGTTGGGACCCTTTACTGGGGGATACTTGGTCGGCCGACAAACTCATCTTT.